The rows below give T cell receptor beta chains drawn from one sample of a study of beta chain features in type 1 diabetes. Some clones are missing from TCRdb's copy, which holds only in-frame ones; the method was immunoSEQ multiplex PCR. The repertoire holds roughly 290,000 clones, 7% to 9% seen once, with roughly 0.94% in the top ten. Sequencing input: central memory CD4+ T cells from blood. These receptors originate from a woman between 18 and 30 years old in good health. The CDR3 runs from the conserved cysteine through the conserved F or W. The order of the fields is D gene, V gene, clone size, J gene, CDR3 protein, CDR3 DNA. The D gene is left open where the match is weak. Clone size appears in some rows only: once, few, many, or a class for an expanded clone.

>NA|TRBV7-3|few|TRBJ2-1
CASSSGASSRMNEQFF
TGTGCCAGCAGCTCGGGGGCCTCTTCGAGGATGAATGAGCAGTTCTTC
>NA|TRBV30|NA|TRBJ2-3
CAWSVRRADTQYF
TGTGCCTGGAGTGTACGCAGGGCAGATACGCAGTATTTT
>TRBD2|TRBV25-1|few|TRBJ2-7
CASSDLLAGGLQQYF
TGTGCCAGCAGTGACTTACTAGCGGGAGGACTCCAGCAGTACTTC
>TRBD1|TRBV5-6|few|TRBJ1-2
CASSRGPGYTF
TGTGCCAGCAGTAGGGGGCCTGGCTACACCTTC
>NA|TRBV29-1|few|TRBJ2-5
CSVYRDIKETQYF
TGCAGCGTATACCGGGACATAAAAGAGACCCAGTACTTC
>NA|TRBV7-2|NA|TRBJ2-2
CASSLKQAGTGELFF
TGTGCCAGCAGCTTAAAGCAGGCGGGCACCGGGGAGCTGTTTTTT
>TRBD2|TRBV2|few|TRBJ2-5
CASRGGRLETQYF
TGTGCCAGCAGGGGCGGGAGGCTCGAGACCCAGTACTTC
>TRBD2|TRBV5-1|NA|TRBJ2-2
CASSLGLAIANTGELFF
TGCGCCAGCAGCTTGGGACTAGCAATCGCGAACACCGGGGAGCTGTTTTTT
>NA|TRBV7-8|few|TRBJ1-5
CASSLGQDVGSQHF
TGTGCCAGCAGCTTAGGACAGGACGTCGGATCCCAGCATTTT
>NA|TRBV5-5|few|TRBJ1-2
CASSPTFSTTLGYGYTF
TGTGCCAGCAGCCCAACATTTTCGACGACCCTGGGGTATGGCTACACCTTC
>TRBD2|TRBV28|NA|TRBJ2-5
CASSFRLAGEPPKETQYF
TGTGCCAGCAGTTTTAGGCTAGCGGGAGAACCACCGAAAGAGACCCAGTACTTC
>NA|TRBV5-6|few|TRBJ1-5
CASSLWGLSNQPQHF
TGTGCCAGCAGCTTGTGGGGGCTAAGCAATCAGCCCCAGCATTTT
>NA|TRBV7-2|NA|TRBJ2-5
CASSLSRGETQYF
TGTGCCAGCAGCTTAAGCAGGGGAGAGACCCAGTACTTC
>TRBD2|TRBV27|few|TRBJ2-7
CASSARLREGRAYEQYF
TGTGCCAGCAGCGCCCGGTTACGGGAGGGCCGGGCCTACGAGCAGTACTTC
>NA|TRBV11-2|few|TRBJ2-3
CASSLERDTQYF
TGTGCCAGCAGCTTAGAGAGAGATACGCAGTATTTT
>NA|TRBV9|NA|TRBJ2-7
CASSAGLSSYEQYF
TGTGCCAGCAGCGCCGGCCTCAGCTCCTACGAGCAGTACTTC
>NA|TRBV18|NA|TRBJ2-5
CASSPYRSRETQYF
TGTGCCAGCTCACCATATCGGTCACGAGAGACCCAGTACTTC
>NA|TRBV7-9|NA|TRBJ2-7
CASSLGGRSYEQYF
TGTGCCAGCAGCTTAGGTGGCAGATCCTACGAGCAGTACTTC
>TRBD1|TRBV18|few|TRBJ1-1
CASSPNPGQGPFF
TGTGCCAGCTCACCTAACCCAGGACAGGGGCCTTTCTTT
>NA|TRBV5-6|many|TRBJ1-6
CASSLGALPNSPLHF
TGTGCCAGCAGCTTGGGTGCCCTTCCCAATTCACCCCTCCACTTT
>TRBD2|TRBV15|few|TRBJ2-3
CATSRDAVAGGLTDTQYF
TGTGCCACCAGCAGAGATGCGGTAGCGGGGGGGCTCACAGATACGCAGTATTTT
>NA|TRBV9|few|TRBJ2-2
CASSVDGGGSGSGELFF
TGTGCCAGCAGCGTAGATGGAGGGGGCTCGGGCTCCGGGGAGCTGTTTTTT
>NA|TRBV10-3|few|TRBJ2-1
CAIKQGPEEEQFF
TGTGCCATCAAACAGGGCCCCGAAGAAGAGCAGTTCTTC
>NA|TRBV5-4|few|TRBJ1-6
CASSLGMSNSPLHF
TGTGCCAGCAGCTTGGGGATGAGTAATTCACCCCTCCACTTT
>NA|TRBV7-2|many|TRBJ2-1
CASTSQVLNNEQFF
TGTGCCAGCACCTCGCAGGTCCTCAACAATGAGCAGTTCTTC
>TRBD1|TRBV9|NA|TRBJ2-3
CASSAEDRGGHTQYF
TGTGCCAGCAGCGCAGAGGACAGGGGGGGACATACGCAGTATTTT
>TRBD1|TRBV13|many|TRBJ1-2
CASSKPGQPYGYTF
TGTGCCAGCAGCAAACCGGGACAGCCTTATGGCTACACCTTC
>NA|TRBV2|NA|TRBJ1-1
CASRLNTEAFF
TGTGCCAGCAGGCTGAACACTGAAGCTTTCTTT
>NA|TRBV5-1|NA|TRBJ2-3
CASSPGDTQYF
TGCGCCAGCAGCCCGGGGGATACGCAGTATTTT
>NA|TRBV5-1|few|TRBJ1-6
CASSFGTPNYNSPLHF
TGCGCCAGCAGCTTTGGGACGCCGAACTATAATTCACCCCTCCACTTT
>NA|TRBV7-2|NA|TRBJ2-7
CASSDTSLSEQYF
TGTGCCAGCAGCGACACCAGTCTGAGCGAGCAGTACTTC
>TRBD2|TRBV4-2|NA|TRBJ2-2
CASSQESSGGNTGELFF
TGTGCCAGCAGCCAAGAGTCGAGCGGGGGAAACACCGGGGAGCTGTTTTTT
>NA|TRBV7-2|few|TRBJ2-7
CASSLAPYEQYF
TGTGCCAGCAGCTTAGCGCCCTACGAGCAGTACTTC
>TRBD1|TRBV9|few|TRBJ2-5
CASSATGEETQYF
TGTGCCAGCAGCGCGACAGGGGAAGAGACCCAGTACTTC
>NA|TRBV2|NA|TRBJ2-7
CASKGTGGYEQYF
TGTGCCAGCAAAGGGACTGGGGGCTACGAGCAGTACTTC
>TRBD1|TRBV2|few|TRBJ2-7
CASTGGQTYEQYF
TGTGCCAGCACAGGGGGACAAACCTACGAGCAGTACTTC
>TRBD1|TRBV9|NA|TRBJ1-1
CASSVDAQGGREAFF
TGTGCCAGCAGCGTAGACGCACAGGGGGGGAGAGAAGCTTTCTTT
>TRBD2|TRBV2|few|TRBJ2-3
CASSVKRGGADTQYF
TGTGCCAGCAGTGTGAAGCGGGGTGGGGCAGATACGCAGTATTTT
>NA|TRBV10-3|NA|TRBJ2-7
CAISAGTGVTYEQYF
TGTGCCATCAGTGCCGGAACCGGGGTTACCTACGAGCAGTACTTC
>NA|TRBV19|NA|TRBJ1-1
CASKPFRGGYTEAFF
TGTGCCAGTAAGCCTTTCCGGGGCGGATACACTGAAGCTTTCTTT
>NA|TRBV14|few|TRBJ2-1
CASSPLLRFGSYNEQFF
TGTGCCAGCAGCCCCTTACTTAGATTTGGCTCCTACAATGAGCAGTTCTTC
>NA|TRBV28|NA|TRBJ1-2
CASSLGRQSNYGYTF
TGTGCCAGCAGTTTAGGTCGACAGAGTAACTATGGCTACACCTTC
>TRBD2|TRBV10-3|few|TRBJ2-7
CAINPHSGSEQYF
TGTGCCATCAACCCTCATAGCGGGTCGGAGCAGTACTTC
>NA|TRBV14|many|TRBJ1-2
CASSQVLGFDYTF
TGTGCCAGCAGCCAAGTGCTGGGGTTTGACTACACCTTC
>TRBD1|TRBV19|NA|TRBJ2-7
CASSLQGQGYEQYF
TGTGCCAGTAGTCTGCAGGGACAGGGTTACGAGCAGTACTTC
>NA|TRBV5-6|NA|TRBJ2-5
CASSYKQGRETQYF
TGTGCCAGCAGCTATAAACAGGGAAGAGAGACCCAGTACTTC
>NA|TRBV25-1|few|TRBJ2-1
CASSTPSRERGDEQFF
TGTGCCAGCAGCACTCCGTCACGGGAGAGGGGCGATGAGCAGTTCTTC
>NA|TRBV19|NA|TRBJ1-5
CASFGTINQPQHF
TGTGCCAGTTTCGGGACGATCAATCAGCCCCAGCATTTT
>TRBD2|TRBV7-3|few|TRBJ2-2
CASSLAGTSNTGELFF
TGTGCCAGCAGCTTAGCCGGGACTAGCAACACCGGGGAGCTGTTTTTT
>TRBD2|TRBV5-1|few|TRBJ2-3
CASSLERDTDTQYF
TGCGCCAGCAGCTTGGAGCGGGACACAGATACGCAGTATTTT
>NA|TRBV7-6|many|TRBJ2-3
CASSLRQASSTDTQYF
TGTGCCAGCAGCCTCAGACAGGCATCTAGCACAGATACGCAGTATTTT
>TRBD1|TRBV5-4|few|TRBJ1-4
CASSPDREYEKLFF
TGTGCCAGCAGCCCCGACAGGGAATACGAAAAACTGTTTTTT
>NA|TRBV27|few|TRBJ1-4
CASSYEKLFF
TGTGCCAGCAGTTATGAAAAACTGTTTTTT
>NA|TRBV7-9|few|TRBJ1-4
CASSPSTTNEKLFF
TGTGCCAGCAGCCCATCTACAACTAATGAAAAACTGTTTTTT
>NA|TRBV25-1|NA|TRBJ2-7
CASTQGKPPYEQYF
TGTGCCAGCACTCAGGGAAAACCTCCCTACGAGCAGTACTTC